The rows below give T cell receptor beta chains drawn from one sample of a study of graft-versus-host responses after intestinal transplantation. The method was immunoSEQ multiplex PCR; TCRdb's version includes in-frame clones alone and lacks a portion of them. The sample contains roughly 20,000 clones, around 38% of which appear only once. The sample consisted of alloreactive CD8+ T cells from a mixed lymphocyte reaction culture, taken before intestinal transplant. The source is a human patient who received an intestinal transplant. CDR3s include the opening cysteine and the closing phenylalanine or tryptophan. D genes are given only for firm matches. Size is omitted from some rows. Given values are once, few, many or a class for expanded clones.

j_call cdr3_length clone_size d_call v_call cdr3_aa cdr3_nt
TRBJ1-2 12 medium-sized - TRBV6-5 CASSSPFYGYTF TGTGCCAGCAGCTCGCCATTCTATGGCTACACCTTC
TRBJ1-3 13 medium-sized - TRBV14 CASSQDRLNTIYF TGTGCCAGCAGCCAAGACCGACTAAACACCATATATTTT
TRBJ2-7 13 - - TRBV29-1 CSVAEGWNYEQYF TGCAGCGTTGCCGAGGGATGGAACTACGAGCAGTACTTC
TRBJ2-2 12 - - TRBV15 CATSSNTGELFF TGTGCCACCAGCTCGAACACCGGGGAGCTGTTTTTT
TRBJ2-7 14 few - TRBV6-6 CASRFSGFPYEQYF TGTGCCAGCAGGTTTTCAGGCTTCCCCTACGAGCAGTACTTC
TRBJ2-1 17 few TRBD2 TRBV9 CASSVALAGGAYNEQFF TGTGCCAGCAGCGTAGCTCTAGCGGGAGGGGCCTACAATGAGCAGTTCTTC
TRBJ1-2 14 - - TRBV29-1 CSVEPGSGNYGYTF TGCAGCGTTGAACCGGGGTCAGGAAACTATGGCTACACCTTC
TRBJ1-1 16 - - TRBV19 CASSTLPAEMNTEAFF TGTGCCAGTAGTACCCTCCCGGCAGAGATGAACACTGAAGCTTTCTTT
TRBJ2-5 15 few - TRBV5-1 CASSTTGISGETQYF TGCGCCAGCAGCACCACAGGGATCTCAGGGGAGACCCAGTACTTC
TRBJ2-3 13 few TRBD2 TRBV5-1 CASRGLAGQTQYF TGCGCCAGCCGAGGACTAGCGGGACAAACGCAGTATTTT
TRBJ2-1 16 few TRBD2 TRBV7-6 CASSPEGTSVYNEQFF TGTGCCAGCAGCCCCGAGGGGACTAGCGTGTACAATGAGCAGTTCTTC
TRBJ2-7 19 - TRBD2 TRBV28 CASSLRGPRGLAGGDEQYF TGTGCCAGCAGTTTAAGGGGGCCCCGTGGACTAGCGGGAGGGGACGAGCAGTACTTC
TRBJ1-5 15 few TRBD1 TRBV30 CAWSPWTGGNQPQHF TGTGCCTGGAGCCCTTGGACAGGGGGAAATCAGCCCCAGCATTTT
TRBJ2-1 17 - TRBD2 TRBV5-1 CASSLGVRVREGDEQFF TGCGCCAGCAGCTTGGGAGTGCGGGTTCGGGAGGGAGATGAGCAGTTCTTC
TRBJ1-2 14 few - TRBV5-6 CASSWRGGPYGYTF TGTGCCAGCAGCTGGAGGGGAGGCCCCTATGGCTACACCTTC
TRBJ2-7 15 few TRBD2 TRBV7-9 CASSLVRLAGSEQYF TGTGCCAGCAGCTTAGTTCGTCTAGCGGGATCCGAGCAGTACTTC
TRBJ2-1 17 few TRBD2 TRBV9 CASSFRTSGASGNEQFF TGTGCCAGCAGCTTCAGGACTAGCGGGGCCTCGGGCAATGAGCAGTTCTTC
TRBJ1-1 15 once TRBD1 TRBV10-3 CAISIGQGQNTEAFF TGTGCCATCAGTATTGGACAGGGGCAAAACACTGAAGCTTTCTTT
TRBJ1-5 14 - - TRBV7-8 CASSLSNVNQPQHF TGTGCCAGCAGCTTATCCAACGTTAATCAGCCCCAGCATTTT
TRBJ2-5 15 - TRBD2 TRBV5-4 CASSLGLAVGETQYF TGTGCCAGCAGCTTGGGGCTAGCGGTAGGAGAGACCCAGTACTTC
TRBJ2-1 15 few TRBD1 TRBV7-7 CASSLGPGQGYEQFF TGTGCTAGCAGCTTAGGGCCGGGACAGGGTTATGAGCAGTTCTTC
TRBJ2-3 14 once - TRBV6-5 CASSYGRGRDTQYF TGTGCCAGCAGTTACGGCAGGGGTAGAGATACGCAGTATTTT
TRBJ2-1 15 - - TRBV10-1 CASSEDFGSYNEQFF TGCGCCAGCAGTGAGGATTTCGGGTCCTACAATGAGCAGTTCTTC
TRBJ1-1 14 - - TRBV4-1 CASSQGLETPEAFF TGCGCCAGCAGCCAAGGACTCGAGACCCCTGAAGCTTTCTTT
TRBJ2-7 13 - - TRBV5-4 CASSLVGTYEQYF TGTGCCAGCAGCTTGGTTGGGACCTACGAGCAGTACTTC
TRBJ2-1 15 - - TRBV2 CASRLGPEGDNEQFF TGTGCCAGCAGATTAGGACCCGAGGGAGACAATGAGCAGTTCTTC
TRBJ1-1 13 - - TRBV6-1 CASRKTLGAEAFF TGTGCCAGCAGGAAGACGCTTGGCGCTGAAGCTTTCTTT